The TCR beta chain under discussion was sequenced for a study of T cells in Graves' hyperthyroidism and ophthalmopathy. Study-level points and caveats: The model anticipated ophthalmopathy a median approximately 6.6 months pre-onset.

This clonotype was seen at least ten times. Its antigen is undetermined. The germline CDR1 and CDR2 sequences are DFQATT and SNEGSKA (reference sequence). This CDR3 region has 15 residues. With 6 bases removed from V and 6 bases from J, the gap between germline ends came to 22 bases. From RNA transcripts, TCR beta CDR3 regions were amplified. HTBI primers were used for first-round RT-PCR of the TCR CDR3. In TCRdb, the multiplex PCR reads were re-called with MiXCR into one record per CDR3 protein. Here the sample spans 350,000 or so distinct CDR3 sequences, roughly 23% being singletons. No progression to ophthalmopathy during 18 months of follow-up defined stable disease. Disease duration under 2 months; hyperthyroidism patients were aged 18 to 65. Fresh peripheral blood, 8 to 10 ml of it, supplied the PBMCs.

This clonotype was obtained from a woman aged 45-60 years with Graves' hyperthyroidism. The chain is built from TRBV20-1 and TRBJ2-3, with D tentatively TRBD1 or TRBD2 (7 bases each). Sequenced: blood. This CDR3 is CSAIQGRGPGDTQYF. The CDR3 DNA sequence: TGCAGTGCCATCCAGGGGAGGGGGCCGGGGGATACGCAGTATTTT.